The 26 T cell receptor beta chains below all came from one sample that was sequenced in a study of response to subunit inactivated influenza vaccine. TCRdb redid the calling of the RT-PCR reads with MiXCR, one entry per CDR3 protein. The table includes about 580,000 distinct CDR3 sequences, about 14% detected once. The sequencing used PBMCs from blood, collected less than 13 days after vaccination. Every receptor here comes from a man over 45 who received an inactivated influenza vaccine.

This chain connects TRBV27 to TRBJ1-1; 9 nucleotides agree with TRBD1. CDR1 and CDR2 from the germline V gene are MNHEY and SMNVEV (reference sequence). The CDR3 has 13 amino acids. V lost 4 bases and J lost 10; bases outside the gene matches: 7. For the CDR3, the DNA is TGTGCCAGCAGTTCTCTGGGGACAGGGTTAGCTTTCTTT. This encodes CASSSLGTGLAFF.

The CDR3 DNA follows: TGTGCCAGCAGCTTAGACCCAGAGAAAAGCTCCTACAATGAGCAGTTCTTC. The encoded protein is CASSLDPEKSSYNEQFF. The chain uses TRBV7-6 and TRBJ2-1; D not certain. V was pared by 1 base and J by 0 bases, with 13 bases between. Germline loops: CDR1 SGHVS, CDR2 FNYEAQ. The CDR3 runs to 17 residues. Together with reference TRBV7-6 and TRBJ2-1, the CDR3 gives the full variable domain: GAGVSQSPRYKVTKRGQDVALRCDPISGHVSLYWYRQALGQGPEFLTYFNYEAQQDKSGLPNDRFSAERPEGSISTLTIQRTEQRDSAMYRCASSLDPEKSSYNEQFFGPGTRLTVL.

This clonotype appeared a few times. The chain carries TRBV12-3 or TRBV12-4 and TRBJ2-1; perhaps TRBD1 as D (7 bases). The CDR3 spans 14 residues. Trimming took off 6 bases at V and 9 bases at J, with 18 bases between the two ends. CDR3 sequence: CASSWRGQGGEQFF. CDR3 DNA sequence: TGTGCCAGCAGCTGGCGGGGCCAGGGGGGTGAGCAGTTCTTC.

This clonotype was counted a few times. The V and J genes are TRBV20-1 and TRBJ1-5; D is unresolved. Trimming removed 0 bases from V and 4 bases from J, with 13 bases in between. This CDR3 has 15 residues. CDR1 is DFQATT, CDR2 SNEGSKA, per germline (reference sequence). CDR3 nucleotides: TGCAGTGCTAGAGATTCGGCAGGAGGAAATCAGCCCCAGCATTTT. Amino acids: CSARDSAGGNQPQHF.

Only a few counts were recorded for this clonotype. The chain combines TRBV28 with TRBJ2-5, with D tentatively TRBD2 (7 bases). CDR3 length equals 15 residues. Germline values: CDR1 MDHEN, CDR2 SYDVKM. The germline V and J ends were trimmed by 4 bases and 5 bases, with 17 bases remaining between them. CDR3 residues: CASSSPGGSRETQYF. The DNA for the CDR3 is TGTGCCAGCAGTTCCCCGGGGGGCTCGCGGGAGACCCAGTACTTC.

This CDR3 reads CASSLKSGGGNIQYF. The CDR3 DNA reads as TGCGCCAGCAGCCTCAAAAGCGGGGGGGGAAACATTCAGTACTTC. J is TRBJ2-4 and V is TRBV4-1, with 10 nucleotides matching TRBD2. The CDR3 runs 15 residues. The germline CDR1 and CDR2 sequences are MGHRA and YSYEKL. Trimming cost V 4 bases and J 6 bases; bases outside gene matches: 6.

In its sample, this clonotype was seen a few times. The chain links TRBV6-5 to TRBJ2-7; D gene unclear. The V end was cut by 2 bases, the J end by 1 base, with 9 bases between. CDR1 and CDR2 from the germline V gene are MNHEY and SVGAGI. The CDR3 loop spans 14 amino acids. The CDR3, as DNA: TGTGCCAGCAGTTACAATGCCATTTCCTACGAGCAGTACTTC. Translating gives CASSYNAISYEQYF.

The chain is built from TRBV29-1 and TRBJ2-3; D not resolved. Germline assignment: CDR1 SQVTM and CDR2 ANQGSEA. Trimming took 8 bases from V and 1 from J, leaving 7 bases between them. The CDR3 is made up of 11 amino acids. The CDR3 loop reads CSSSRTDTQYF. In DNA form, the CDR3 reads TGCAGCTCCTCCCGCACAGATACGCAGTATTTT.

This chain joins TRBV7-8 and TRBJ1-1; D is uncertain. Trimming shortened V by 7 bases and J by 1 base, and 13 bases separated the two germline ends. The germline CDR1 and CDR2 sequences are SGHVS and FQNEAQ. The CDR3 runs to 14 residues. The CDR3 nucleotides are TGTGCCAGCAAACCCGCGACGGAGAACACTGAAGCTTTCTTT. It codes for CASKPATENTEAFF.

This clonotype was detected ten times or more. The chain uses TRBV11-2 and TRBJ2-2; TRBD2 might be the D (6 bases). Per germline, CDR1 SGHAT and CDR2 FQNNGV. The CDR3 contains 17 residues. V was cut by 0 bases and J by 0 bases, with 11 bases left in between. The CDR3 loop reads CASSLDTTSSNTGELFF. The CDR3 nucleotides read TGTGCCAGCAGCTTAGATACGACTAGTTCGAACACCGGGGAGCTGTTTTTT.

The chain joins TRBV20-1 to TRBJ2-3, with 13 positions matching TRBD2. The V segment lost 6 bases and the J segment 5 bases; nucleotides outside the gene matches: 5. Germline CDR1 reads DFQATT; CDR2 reads SNEGSKA (reference sequence). CDR3 size: 14 residues. As DNA, the CDR3 is TGCAGTGCCATACTAGCGGGAGGGTTAGATACGCAGTATTTT. Protein sequence: CSAILAGGLDTQYF.

The rearrangement joins TRBV10-3 to TRBJ2-3; no clear D gene. Trimming left V 1 base short and J 2 bases short, with 10 bases between. This CDR3 is 15 amino acids long. Germline-derived CDR1 and CDR2 are ENHRY and SYGVKD. In nucleotides, the CDR3 is TGTGCCATCAGTGAGTTTTCAGAATACACAGATACGCAGTATTTT. This translates into CAISEFSEYTDTQYF.

This clonotype was observed a handful of times. The V and J genes are TRBV11-2 and TRBJ2-7, with 7 bases lining up with TRBD1. Germline CDR1 is SGHAT and CDR2 is FQNNGV. The CDR3 sequence is 15 residues long. V was clipped by 4 bases and J by 6 bases; unmatched bases: 12. The CDR3 nucleotides are TGTGCCAGCAGCTCCCCCGTGAGACAGGGTTTCGAGCAGTACTTC. It specifies CASSSPVRQGFEQYF.

The genes are TRBV9 and TRBJ2-5; weak D call: TRBD1 (6 bases). The germline V gene encodes CDR1 SGDLS and CDR2 YYNGEE. Trimming removed 0 bases from V and 2 bases from J, with 14 bases in between. The CDR3 has 16 amino acids. The CDR3 sequence: CASSVAGHNLQETQYF. The DNA of the CDR3 is TGTGCCAGCAGCGTAGCGGGACACAACCTTCAAGAGACCCAGTACTTC. Full variable domain (outside the CDR3, taken from reference TRBV9 and TRBJ2-5): DSGVTQTPKHLITATGQRVTLRCSPRSGDLSVYWYQQSLDQGLQFLIQYYNGEERAKGNILERFSAQQFPDLHSELNLSSLELGDSALYFCASSVAGHNLQETQYFGPGTRLLVL.

This clonotype was counted between two and nine times. The V and J genes are TRBV4-2 and TRBJ2-1, with 7 bases that match TRBD1. The CDR3 runs 15 residues. From germline, CDR1 is LGHNA and CDR2 YNFKEQ. Trimming removed 3 bases from V and 4 bases from J; junction bases left unmatched: 6. The CDR3 loop is CASSQAGQVYNEQFF. CDR3 bases: TGTGCCAGCAGCCAGGCCGGACAGGTATACAATGAGCAGTTCTTC.

The table lists this clonotype with a few counts. This chain joins TRBV4-1 and TRBJ2-1; D may be TRBD2 (5 bases). This CDR3 is 15 amino acids long. The V end lost 0 bases, the J end lost 4 bases, and 10 bases lay between the germline ends. Germline CDR1 and CDR2: MGHRA and YSYEKL. The DNA of the CDR3 is TGCGCCAGCAGCCAAGATCCCCGGGGATACAATGAGCAGTTCTTC. Translation: CASSQDPRGYNEQFF.

The chain combines TRBV5-8 with TRBJ1-4; TRBD1 agrees at 9 bases. This CDR3 has 15 residues. Germline trimming cut 0 bases from V and 8 bases from J; bases unmatched to any gene: 5. CDR1 and CDR2 from the germline V gene are SGHTS and YDEGEE. The CDR3 here is CASSLAGTGNEKLFF. For the CDR3, the DNA is TGTGCCAGCAGCTTGGCCGGGACAGGGAACGAAAAACTGTTTTTT.

The chain recombines TRBV6-5 with TRBJ1-1; tentatively, D is TRBD1 (5 bases). The CDR3 spans 14 residues. In germline, CDR1 is MNHEY, CDR2 SVGAGI. Deletions cut 2 bases from V and 4 bases from J, with 11 bases between. Here the CDR3 DNA reads TGTGCCAGCAGTTACGAACTCGGGGGCACTGAAGCTTTCTTT. Encoded protein: CASSYELGGTEAFF.

There are many counts of this clonotype. The rearrangement joins TRBV25-1 to TRBJ1-1; the match to TRBD1 covers 7 bases. Trimming removed 8 bases from V and 5 bases from J; junction bases left unmatched: 8. The CDR3 has 13 residues. Germline values: CDR1 MGHDK, CDR2 SYGVNS. CDR3 nucleotides: TGTGCCAGCGTAGGGGGCGTGGGTACTGAAGCTTTCTTT. Residues: CASVGGVGTEAFF.

V usage is TRBV4-2 and J usage is TRBJ2-1; 8 nucleotides match TRBD2. This CDR3 contains 17 residues. J gave up 3 bases and V 4 bases, and 11 bases lay outside the gene matches. Germline V CDR1 and CDR2: LGHNA, YNFKEQ. The CDR3 DNA sequence: TGTGCCAGCAGCCGAGGTTACCTCGGGAGGGACTACAATGAGCAGTTCTTC. Its translation is CASSRGYLGRDYNEQFF.

J is TRBJ2-2 and V is TRBV2; D is perhaps TRBD2 (5 bases). This CDR3 contains 13 residues. Germline V lookup: CDR1 SNHLY, CDR2 FYNNEI. Deletions cut 8 bases from V and 4 bases from J, with 11 bases between. The CDR3 region is CASPKAGTGELFF. CDR3 bases: TGTGCCAGCCCTAAGGCGGGCACCGGGGAGCTGTTTTTT.

This clonotype has just a few counts. V is TRBV20-1 and J is TRBJ1-1; D remains unclear. V was trimmed by 6 bases and J by 6 bases, leaving 11 bases between them. The germline CDR1 and CDR2 sequences are DFQATT and SNEGSKA (reference sequence). CDR3 size: 11 residues. The CDR3 loop is CSAPVGAEAFF. The DNA for the CDR3 is TGCAGTGCCCCTGTGGGAGCTGAAGCTTTCTTT.

This clonotype showed up just a few times. The V call is TRBV19, the J call TRBJ2-3; 9 bases are a match to TRBD1. The germline V gene has CDR1 LNHDA and CDR2 SQIVND (reference sequence). Losses at the gene ends were 4 bases for V and 0 bases for J; bases not matched to a gene: 5. The CDR3 covers 16 residues. In DNA form, the CDR3 reads TGTGCCAGTAGTACAGCCGGGACAGGGAGCACAGATACGCAGTATTTT. The encoded protein is CASSTAGTGSTDTQYF.

The rearrangement links TRBV11-1 to TRBJ2-1, with 9 nucleotides matching TRBD2. CDR3 length equals 15 residues. The V gene end was trimmed by 4 bases and the J gene end by 9 bases; junction bases not matched to a gene: 10. CDR1 and CDR2 (germline): SGHAT, FQDESV (reference sequence). DNA for the CDR3: TGTGCCAGCAGCTCCGAATTAGCGGGAGCACTTGAGCAGTTCTTC. It encodes CASSSELAGALEQFF.

The rearrangement links TRBV7-8 to TRBJ2-7; 7 nucleotides match TRBD2. CDR3 length: 12 amino acids. After removal of 1 base from V and 8 bases from J, the junction contained 2 bases not matched to a gene. Germline V CDR1 and CDR2: SGHVS, FQNEAQ. The CDR3 DNA follows: TGTGCCAGCAGCTTAGAGGGGACTAAGCAGTACTTC. This sequence encodes CASSLEGTKQYF.

The CDR3 DNA is TGTGCCAGCAGCCGCGAAGGACTAGCGGGGAACTACGAGCAGTACTTC. Its translation is CASSREGLAGNYEQYF. The V gene is TRBV4-2, the J gene TRBJ2-7, with 12 bases matching TRBD2. This CDR3 has 16 amino acids. Trimming cost V 4 bases and J 3 bases; bases outside gene matches: 7. Germline lookup yields CDR1 LGHNA and CDR2 YNFKEQ.